The present T cell receptor beta chain was sequenced within a study of shared clonotypes between healthy human individuals. Germline CDR1 MNHEY, CDR2 SMNVEV (reference sequence). V lost 5 bases and J 4 bases, leaving 14 bases between the germline ends. The CDR3 consists of 14 residues. Assay: immunoSEQ multiplex PCR; the TCRdb copy retains only in-frame clones and omits some. The data show around 1,900,000 clones, with 93% seen just once and about 1.7% held by the top ten. Positive CCR7 selection of CD45RO-negative cells yielded the naive CD8 cells, and terminally differentiated effector memory CD45RA+ cells were excluded.

Material for sequencing was naive CD8+ T cells from PBMCs. The receptor's source is a man in his late teens or twenties in good health. Some clones in this sample may be carry-over from other donors' samples. The genes are TRBV27 and TRBJ1-2; a possible D gene is TRBD1 (5 bases). The CDR3 region is CASSPPPGGYGYTF. Written as DNA, the CDR3 is TGTGCCAGCAGTCCCCCCCCGGGGGGCTATGGCTACACCTTC.